The rows below give T cell receptor beta chains drawn from one sample of a study of blood T cell repertoires in COVID-19. TCRdb keeps only in-frame clones here, not all; method: immunoSEQ multiplex PCR. There are about 280,000 clones in the sample; 83% occur only once, and around a tenth lies in the top ten. The sequencing sample was made of peripheral blood. These receptors all come from a woman aged 45-65 years who had recovered from COVID-19. Both conserved end residues are part of each CDR3. The D gene is left open where the match is weak. Size values are once, few and many counts, or a class for expanded clones, and some rows have none.

v_gene,len,j_gene,d_gene,abundance,CDR3nt,CDR3aa
TRBV9,17,TRBJ1-3,.,.,TGTGCCAGCAGCCCAAGGATCGACAGCCGCTCTGGAAACACCATATATTTT,CASSPRIDSRSGNTIYF
TRBV6-5,12,TRBJ2-7,TRBD2,.,TGTGCCAGCAGCAGTAGCGGGGAGGAGCAGTACTTC,CASSSSGEEQYF
TRBV28,15,TRBJ2-1,.,once,TGTGCCAGCACCTTAAGGGGGGGCTCTATCAATGAGCAGTTCTTC,CASTLRGGSINEQFF
TRBV4-3,17,TRBJ2-3,TRBD2,.,TGCGCCAGCAGCCAACGAGTTAGCGGGAGCCGCACAGATACGCAGTATTTT,CASSQRVSGSRTDTQYF
TRBV6-5,15,TRBJ1-1,.,few,TGTGCCAGCAGTACCGGACACCCGCTGAACACTGAAGCTTTCTTT,CASSTGHPLNTEAFF
TRBV11-2,11,TRBJ2-1,.,.,TGTGCCAGCAGCTTAGCTATTGAGCAGTTCTTC,CASSLAIEQFF
TRBV27,11,TRBJ2-7,.,few,TGTGCCAGCAGTTCCCGCTACGAGCAGTACTTC,CASSSRYEQYF
TRBV25-1,11,TRBJ2-1,.,.,TGTGCCACTTCGGTTTACAATGAGCAGTTCTTC,CATSVYNEQFF
TRBV28,13,TRBJ2-5,TRBD2,.,TGTGCCAGCATGCGGGGGGGCACAGAGACCCAGTACTTC,CASMRGGTETQYF
TRBV18,15,TRBJ1-6,.,.,TGTGCCAGCTCATCAGGCTTCATCGAGAATTCACCCCTCCACTTT,CASSSGFIENSPLHF
TRBV29-1,12,TRBJ2-5,TRBD1,.,TGCAGCGTTGGGGGGACAGAAGAGACCCAGTACTTC,CSVGGTEETQYF
TRBV2,14,TRBJ2-1,.,many,TGTGCCAGCAGGTCGGTAGCTTATTACAATGAGCAGTTCTTC,CASRSVAYYNEQFF
TRBV28,15,TRBJ1-3,.,.,TGTGCCAGCAGTCCGATTCGGGGGGCAGGAAACACCATATATTTT,CASSPIRGAGNTIYF
TRBV5-8,14,TRBJ2-5,.,.,TGTGCCAGCAGCTTCGGGACTCGTCAAGAGACCCAGTACTTC,CASSFGTRQETQYF
TRBV5-5,15,TRBJ2-4,TRBD1,.,TGTGCCAGCAGCTTGGTAGGAGGACAGGTAAACATTCAGTACTTC,CASSLVGGQVNIQYF
TRBV7-3,13,TRBJ2-1,TRBD2,once,TGTGCCAGCAGCTTAGGGCTAGCGGGACCCCAGTTCTTC,CASSLGLAGPQFF
TRBV7-2,17,TRBJ1-3,TRBD1,.,TGTGCCAGCAGGCCCGCTGGGGGGACAGGGGGCGGAAACACCATATATTTT,CASRPAGGTGGGNTIYF
TRBV6-2/TRBV6-3,17,TRBJ2-4,TRBD2,.,TGTGCCAGCAGTGGGGGACTAGCGGGCGTAGCCAAAAACATTCAGTACTTC,CASSGGLAGVAKNIQYF
TRBV28,10,TRBJ2-7,.,few,TGTGTAACAGGACGCTACGAGCAGTACTTC,CVTGRYEQYF
TRBV28,16,TRBJ2-1,TRBD1,.,TGTGCCAGCAGTTCAACCGGGACAGGGTCGGGCCGTGAGCAGTTCTTC,CASSSTGTGSGREQFF
TRBV4-2,15,TRBJ2-5,.,.,TGTGCCAGCAGCCAAGATTGGCGGGGCGAGGAGACCCAGTACTTC,CASSQDWRGEETQYF
TRBV5-1,13,TRBJ2-1,TRBD2,.,TGCGCCAGCAGCCCCGGGACTAACAATGAGCAGTTCTTC,CASSPGTNNEQFF
TRBV28,15,TRBJ1-5,.,.,TGTGCCAGCAGTTTCGGGGGGGCGGGAAATCAGCCCCAGCATTTT,CASSFGGAGNQPQHF
TRBV9,16,TRBJ1-6,.,.,TGTGCCAGCAGCGAGTTACAGGGACCCAATAATTCACCCCTCCACTTT,CASSELQGPNNSPLHF
TRBV19,12,TRBJ1-2,.,once,TGTGCCAGTAGTTGGGGAGAGACTGGCTACACCTTC,CASSWGETGYTF
TRBV6-5,15,TRBJ2-3,.,.,TGTGCCAGCAGGCAAGCCGGGACACCTCAGGGTACGCAGTATTTT,CASRQAGTPQGTQYF
TRBV18,15,TRBJ1-1,.,few,TGTGCCAGCTCACCACGCAGGGAAGGAAACACTGAAGCTTTCTTT,CASSPRREGNTEAFF
TRBV5-6,15,TRBJ2-5,TRBD2,.,TGTGCCAGCAGCCTAGCGGGGACACTGTCTAAGACCCAGTACTTC,CASSLAGTLSKTQYF
TRBV4-1,16,TRBJ1-2,TRBD1,.,TGCGCCAGCAGCCAACCTGGACAGGCTCCTAACTATGGCTACACCTTC,CASSQPGQAPNYGYTF
TRBV19,15,TRBJ1-2,TRBD1,few,TGTGCCAGTAGTCCCAGGGGACAGGGGACCTATGGCTACACCTTC,CASSPRGQGTYGYTF
TRBV11-3,16,TRBJ2-3,.,.,TGTGCCAGCAGCTTAGGTATTGACAGCATCACAGATACGCAGTATTTT,CASSLGIDSITDTQYF
TRBV30,14,TRBJ2-7,.,.,TGTGCCTGGAGTGTAATCGGGGTCTCCTACGAGCAGTACTTC,CAWSVIGVSYEQYF
TRBV7-9,14,TRBJ1-2,.,.,TGTGCCAGCATCCAATTAGGGAGCCTCTATGGCTACACCTTC,CASIQLGSLYGYTF
TRBV6-5,14,TRBJ2-2,.,.,TGTGCCAGCAGCGGGACTTATAACACCGGGGAGCTGTTTTTT,CASSGTYNTGELFF
TRBV27,16,TRBJ2-1,.,.,TGTGCCAGCATCCTCAGGGGAGCTAGCTCCTACAATGAGCAGTTCTTC,CASILRGASSYNEQFF
TRBV19,15,TRBJ1-2,.,.,TGTGCCAGTGACTGGGCCGGGGGGAGCGATTATGGCTACACCTTC,CASDWAGGSDYGYTF
TRBV9,16,TRBJ1-4,.,.,TGTGCCAGCAGCCCAAGTGCGCAGCGGGGGAATGGGAAACTGTTTTTT,CASSPSAQRGNGKLFF
TRBV7-2,13,TRBJ1-1,.,few,TGTGCCAGCAGCTTAGAATGGGCAGGGTTAATATTCTTT,CASSLEWAGLIFF
TRBV3-1/TRBV3-2,13,TRBJ1-1,.,.,TGTGCCAGCAGCCAAGATCGGGGACAAAGACCTTTCTTT,CASSQDRGQRPFF